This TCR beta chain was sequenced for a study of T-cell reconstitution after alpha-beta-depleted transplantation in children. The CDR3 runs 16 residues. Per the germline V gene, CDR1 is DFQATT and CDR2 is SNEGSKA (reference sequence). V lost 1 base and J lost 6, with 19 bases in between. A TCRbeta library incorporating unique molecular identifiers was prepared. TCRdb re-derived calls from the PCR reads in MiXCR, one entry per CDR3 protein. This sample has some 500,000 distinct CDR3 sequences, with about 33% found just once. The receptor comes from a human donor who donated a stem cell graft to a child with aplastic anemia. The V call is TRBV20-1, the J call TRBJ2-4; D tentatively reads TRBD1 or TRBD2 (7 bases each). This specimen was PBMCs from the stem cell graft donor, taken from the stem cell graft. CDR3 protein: CSARGGGGTEINIQYF. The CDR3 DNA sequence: TGCAGTGCTAGAGGGGGAGGGGGGACAGAGATAAACATTCAGTACTTC.